Following are 22 T cell receptor beta chains from one sample sequenced in a study of shared clonotypes between healthy human individuals. Some clones are missing from TCRdb's copy, which holds only in-frame ones; the method was immunoSEQ multiplex PCR. The repertoire has about half a million clones, around 80% of them found once; the top ten carry 10% to 15%. The source material was PBMCs. Receptor source: a woman in her thirties or forties in good health. Some clones in this sample may be carry-over from other donors' samples.

The V gene is TRBV7-2, the J gene TRBJ2-5, with 8 nucleotides matching TRBD2. Germline V gene sequence: CDR1 SGHTA, CDR2 FQGNSA. The CDR3 runs 15 residues. After removal of 3 bases from V and 3 bases from J, the junction contained 6 bases not matched to a gene. The CDR3 sequence: CASSLAGLEEETQYF. CDR3 DNA: TGTGCCAGCAGCTTGGCGGGACTAGAAGAAGAGACCCAGTACTTC.

The chain carries TRBV27 and TRBJ2-7; 7 nucleotides match TRBD1. Germline V gives CDR1 MNHEY, CDR2 SMNVEV (reference sequence). The CDR3 covers 15 residues. The J segment lost 4 bases and the V segment lost 0 bases, leaving 6 bases of the junction unmatched. Here the CDR3 DNA reads TGTGCCAGCAGTTTATCGACAGGGCGGGCATACGAGCAGTACTTC. Its translation: CASSLSTGRAYEQYF.

The gene calls are TRBV28 and TRBJ1-2; D ambiguous. The CDR3 consists of 12 residues. Germline CDR1 is MDHEN and CDR2 is SYDVKM. V was clipped by 6 bases and J by 4 bases, with 9 bases between them. CDR3 coding DNA: TGTGCCAGCAGACCCCCTGGCTATGGCTACACCTTC. Translating gives CASRPPGYGYTF.

The CDR3 loop reads CASSPGTGLAGGDTQYF. In DNA form, the CDR3 reads TGTGCCAGCAGTCCTGGGACGGGACTAGCGGGAGGAGATACGCAGTATTTT. The J gene is TRBJ2-3, the V gene TRBV28; TRBD2 matches 15 bases. V shed 5 bases, J shed 5 bases, and the junction held 8 bases outside the gene matches. The CDR3 contains 17 residues. Germline-derived CDR1 and CDR2 are MDHEN and SYDVKM.

This clone was seen once. The chain employs TRBV5-1 and TRBJ2-5; a weak D match, TRBD1 (6 bases). The J call is uncertain, as TRBJ2-7 better fits the DNA end. Per the germline V gene, CDR1 is SGHRS and CDR2 is YFSETQ. The CDR3 sequence is 16 residues long. Here the CDR3 DNA reads TGCGCCAGCAGCGCCACTTTGACAGGCCCAGCCTACGAGCAGTACTTC. It yields the protein CASSATLTGPAYEQYF.

This chain's CDR3 is CAIRGAGVEGNTIYF. DNA for the CDR3: TGTGCCATCAGAGGGGCAGGGGTGGAAGGAAACACCATATATTTT. The V call is TRBV10-3, the J call TRBJ1-3; TRBD1 is a possible D gene (6 bases). Trimming cost V 6 bases and J 4 bases, with 16 bases left between them. Looked up from germline, CDR1 is ENHRY and CDR2 is SYGVKD. This CDR3 spans 15 amino acids.

The chain combines TRBV11-2 with TRBJ1-5; D gene ambiguous. V gave up 4 bases and J gave up 1 base, with 11 bases separating them. Per the germline V gene, CDR1 is SGHAT and CDR2 is FQNNGV. The CDR3 contains 15 residues. The CDR3 protein is CASSSRSGSNQPQHF. The CDR3 coding sequence is TGTGCCAGCAGCTCCCGGTCGGGGAGCAATCAGCCCCAGCATTTT.

The chain combines TRBV5-1 with TRBJ2-7; TRBD2 matches 8 bases. CDR1 is SGHRS, CDR2 YFSETQ, per germline. V was pared by 5 bases and J by 6 bases, with 7 bases of the junction left unmatched. The CDR3 has 13 residues. The CDR3, as DNA: TGCGCCAGCAGTACGGGAGGGCCAAGCGAGCAGTACTTC. This codes for CASSTGGPSEQYF.

This clone was counted a few times. The rearrangement links TRBV7-2 to TRBJ2-1; 14 nucleotides align to TRBD2. CDR3 length: 16 amino acids. The germline V gene has CDR1 SGHTA and CDR2 FQGNSA. J lost 9 bases, V lost 5 bases, and 9 bases had no gene match. Here the CDR3 DNA reads TGTGCCAGCAGCCCGACTAGCGGGAGGGCGGGGGCTGAGCAGTTCTTC. It codes for CASSPTSGRAGAEQFF. Supplemented by reference TRBV7-2 and TRBJ2-1, the full variable domain reads GAGVSQSPSNKVTEKGKDVELRCDPISGHTALYWYRQSLGQGLEFLIYFQGNSAPDKSGLPSDRFSAERTGGSVSTLTIQRTQQEDSAVYLCASSPTSGRAGAEQFFGPGTRLTVL.

Concerning this clone itself: Other nucleotide sequences from this sample produce the same CDR3. The chain couples TRBV10-3 to TRBJ2-5; D not resolved. V was clipped by 8 bases and J by 4 bases, with 8 bases between them. There are 11 residues in the CDR3. CDR1 and CDR2 from the germline V gene are ENHRY and SYGVKD. CDR3 in amino acids: CAISGGETQYF. The DNA for the CDR3 is TGTGCCATCTCGGGCGGAGAGACCCAGTACTTC.

The chain recombines TRBV29-1 with TRBJ2-2; 9 bases match TRBD1. There are 15 residues in the CDR3. J lost 4 bases, V lost 7 bases, and 10 bases had no gene match. In germline, CDR1 is SQVTM, CDR2 ANQGSEA. The DNA for the CDR3 is TGCAGCGCTGGATTGGGGACAGGGCCCACCGGGGAGCTGTTTTTT. This codes for CSAGLGTGPTGELFF.

The chain carries TRBV19 and TRBJ1-1, with D possibly matching TRBD1 (6 bases). The CDR3 is 17 residues long. Trimming took off 5 bases at V and 0 bases at J, with 19 bases between the two ends. Germline lookup yields CDR1 LNHDA and CDR2 SQIVND (reference sequence). The CDR3 loop is CASSGHTGHGMNTEAFF. DNA of the CDR3: TGTGCCAGTAGTGGGCACACGGGACACGGGATGAACACTGAAGCTTTCTTT.

V and J are TRBV28 and TRBJ1-2; D gene ambiguous. Germline-derived CDR1 and CDR2 are MDHEN and SYDVKM. The CDR3 has 12 residues. V lost 3 bases, J lost 8 bases, and 10 bases lay in between. CDR3 sequence: CASSLTGGGYTF. The CDR3 nucleotides are TGTGCCAGCAGTTTGACCGGCGGCGGCTACACCTTC.

The chain combines TRBV4-2 with TRBJ2-2; 9 nucleotides match TRBD2. The CDR3 has 17 residues. In germline, CDR1 is LGHNA, CDR2 YNFKEQ. With 1 base clipped from V and 1 base from J, the junction kept 4 bases outside the gene matches. The DNA for the CDR3 is TGTGCCAGCAGCCAAGGGCAGACTAGCGGGAACACCGGGGAGCTGTTTTTT. This encodes CASSQGQTSGNTGELFF.

V gene TRBV4-3 combines with J gene TRBJ2-5; TRBD2 is a possible D gene (6 bases). Germline loops: CDR1 LGHNA, CDR2 YSLEER. Deletions cut 1 base from V and 2 bases from J, with 11 bases between. This CDR3 region has 15 residues. This CDR3 reads CASSQALASQETQYF. As DNA, the CDR3 is TGCGCCAGCAGCCAAGCTCTAGCGTCTCAAGAGACCCAGTACTTC.

The CDR3, as DNA: TGTGCCAGCAGCTTAGGATTTAACCGGGACACTGAAGCTTTCTTT. Its translation: CASSLGFNRDTEAFF. The rearrangement uses TRBV6-5 and TRBJ1-1; D call uncertain. V lost 6 bases and J lost 3, with 17 bases in between. The CDR3 loop spans 15 amino acids. Germline V gene lookup returns CDR1 MNHEY and CDR2 SVGAGI.

The rearrangement uses TRBV12-5 and TRBJ1-5; D gene ambiguous. The CDR3 spans 17 residues. V lost 2 bases to trimming and J lost 1 base, with 15 bases between them. From germline, CDR1 is LGHNT and CDR2 FRNRAP. The CDR3 nucleotides read TGTGCTAGTGGTTTGCCCGATGTTAGCGGAAGCAATCAGCCCCAGCATTTT. Translation: CASGLPDVSGSNQPQHF. Combining the CDR3 with reference TRBV12-5 and TRBJ1-5 gives the whole variable domain DARVTQTPRHKVTEMGQEVTMRCQPILGHNTVFWYRQTMMQGLELLAYFRNRAPLDDSGMPKDRFSAEMPDATLATLKIQPSEPRDSAVYFCASGLPDVSGSNQPQHFGDGTRLSIL.

In regard to this clone: This probably arose from a read error, given a far larger clone one base away. This sample also contains other DNA sequences that code for the same CDR3. The V gene is TRBV6-4, the J gene TRBJ2-3; TRBD1 matches at 8 bases. This CDR3 spans 14 amino acids. CDR1 is MRHNA and CDR2 is SNTAGT in the germline V gene. CDR3 in amino acids: CASSDSTGADTQYF. In nucleotides, the CDR3 is TGTGCCAGCAGTGACTCGACAGGGGCAGACACGCAGTATTTT.

This clone was seen more than once but under ten times. The chain employs TRBV5-1 and TRBJ2-2; D ambiguous. Germline V gives CDR1 SGHRS, CDR2 YFSETQ. Trimming cost V 4 bases and J 1 base, with 8 bases left between them. The CDR3 is made up of 14 amino acids. For the CDR3, the DNA is TGCGCCAGCAGCAGAGACGGGAACACCGGGGAGCTGTTTTTT. Amino acid sequence: CASSRDGNTGELFF.

The chain has TRBV15 and TRBJ1-1, with D perhaps matching TRBD1 (5 bases). Germline-derived CDR1 and CDR2 are LNHNV and YYDKDF (reference sequence). CDR3 length: 14 amino acids. Trimming took off 0 bases at V and 7 bases at J, with 12 bases between the two ends. CDR3 nucleotide sequence: TGTGCCACCAGCAGAGATCTGGGGGGGGATGAAGCTTTCTTT. Translation: CATSRDLGGDEAFF.

The J gene is TRBJ1-4, the V gene TRBV6-1; D is unclear. V gave up 8 bases and J gave up 7 bases, with 5 bases separating them. CDR1 MNHNS and CDR2 SASEGT come from the germline V gene. The CDR3 sequence is 10 residues long. The DNA for the CDR3 is TGTGCCAGCTCGTTTGAAAAACTGTTTTTT. Translating gives CASSFEKLFF.

A note on this clone: Other DNA variants within this sample encode the same CDR3. V is TRBV15 and J is TRBJ1-2; 9 nucleotides agree with TRBD1. Germline V gene sequence: CDR1 LNHNV, CDR2 YYDKDF (reference sequence). V shed 3 bases and J 4 bases; nucleotides not matched to a gene: 0. The CDR3 runs to 13 residues. The CDR3 DNA reads TGTGCCACCAGCAGGGACAGGGGCTATGGCTACACCTTC. Protein sequence: CATSRDRGYGYTF.